The rows below give T cell receptor beta chains drawn from one sample of a study of CD8+CD57+ T cells in acquired aplastic anemia. TCRdb re-called the reads through MiXCR, storing one row per CDR3 protein. The sample has around 250,000 distinct CDR3 sequences; around 60% are singletons. Sequenced input: sorted CD4+, CD8+, or CD8+CD57+ T cells (not recorded which) from PBMCs. These receptors were collected from a human donor with severe aplastic anemia or a healthy control (not recorded which). Both conserved end residues are part of each CDR3. The D gene is left open where the match is weak. Not all rows give a size; the values are once, few, many and, for expanded clones, a class.

D	V	size	J	CDR3	DNA
.	TRBV24-1	.	TRBJ2-1	CATSEGVRYDEQFF	TGTGCCACCAGTGAGGGTGTTCGCTACGATGAGCAGTTCTTC
.	TRBV7-2	many	TRBJ2-5	CASSLGAGRIETQYF	TGTGCCAGCAGCTTAGGGGCGGGGAGGATCGAGACCCAGTACTTC
.	TRBV25-1	.	TRBJ1-4	CASSQVGVVEKLFF	TGTGCCAGCAGCCAAGTTGGGGTAGTTGAAAAACTGTTTTTT
.	TRBV5-4	once	TRBJ2-1	CASSFARTGEQFF	TGTGCCAGCAGCTTCGCTAGAACGGGTGAGCAGTTCTTC
TRBD2	TRBV6-2/TRBV6-3	.	TRBJ2-7	CASSYSAGDEQYF	TGTGCCAGCAGTTATTCTGCGGGGGACGAGCAGTACTTC
.	TRBV24-1	.	TRBJ2-7	CATRQDESTYEQYF	TGTGCCACCAGGCAGGACGAGAGTACCTACGAGCAGTACTTC
TRBD2	TRBV10-3	.	TRBJ2-5	CAISESNLGGDQYF	TGTGCCATCAGTGAGTCGAACCTGGGAGGGGATCAGTACTTC
.	TRBV20-1	.	TRBJ1-5	CSASRVDQPQHF	TGCAGTGCTAGCCGAGTCGATCAGCCCCAGCATTTT
TRBD2	TRBV2	.	TRBJ2-5	CASKRTSGGVETQYF	TGTGCCAGCAAGAGAACTAGCGGGGGAGTGGAGACCCAGTACTTC
TRBD2	TRBV7-2	.	TRBJ2-1	CASSLGGRGNEQFF	TGTGCCAGCAGCCTAGGCGGGAGGGGCAATGAGCAGTTCTTC
TRBD1	TRBV19	.	TRBJ1-6	CASRPGQENSPLHF	TGTGCCAGTAGGCCGGGACAGGAGAATTCACCCCTCCACTTT
.	TRBV2	.	TRBJ1-5	CASNVGPGRPQHF	TGTGCCAGCAACGTAGGTCCCGGGAGGCCCCAGCATTTT
.	TRBV5-1	.	TRBJ2-7	CASSLFSYKQYF	TGCGCCAGCAGCTTGTTCTCATACAAGCAGTACTTC
.	TRBV30	few	TRBJ1-2	CAWSIFGVPYGYTF	TGTGCCTGGAGTATTTTCGGGGTCCCGTATGGCTACACCTTC
.	TRBV29-1	once	TRBJ2-6	CSVEQFTGANVLTF	TGCAGCGTCGAACAGTTTACTGGGGCCAACGTCCTGACTTTC
.	TRBV19	.	TRBJ1-6	CASSTRDYRSPLHF	TGTGCCAGTAGCACCCGGGACTACAGATCACCCCTCCACTTT
.	TRBV9	many	TRBJ2-2	CASSVEPPPRGSTGELFF	TGTGCCAGCAGCGTAGAACCCCCTCCAAGGGGAAGCACCGGGGAGCTGTTTTTT
TRBD1	TRBV2	.	TRBJ1-2	CASSPTGQHYGYTF	TGTGCCAGCAGTCCCACGGGACAGCACTATGGCTACACCTTC
.	TRBV5-1	.	TRBJ1-1	CATSNTEAFF	TGCGCCACCTCGAACACTGAAGCTTTCTTT
TRBD1	TRBV7-9	once	TRBJ1-1	CASTGTGIGYTEAFF	TGTGCCAGCACCGGGACAGGGATTGGGTACACTGAAGCTTTCTTT
TRBD1	TRBV19	few	TRBJ2-7	CASSIAQGQVYEQYF	TGTGCCAGTAGTATAGCCCAGGGACAGGTCTACGAGCAGTACTTC
.	TRBV20-1	many	TRBJ2-1	CSAKSYEQFF	TGCAGTGCTAAGAGCTATGAGCAGTTCTTC
TRBD1	TRBV10-3	.	TRBJ1-6	CAISQGVGSPLHF	TGTGCCATCAGCCAGGGGGTTGGTTCACCCCTCCACTTT
.	TRBV20-1	once	TRBJ2-3	CSVDGEVTDTQYF	TGCAGTGTTGACGGGGAGGTCACAGATACGCAGTATTTT
TRBD1	TRBV24-1	many	TRBJ2-3	CATSKPQGSSTDTQYF	TGTGCCACCAGCAAACCACAGGGGTCGTCCACAGATACGCAGTATTTT
.	TRBV10-3	few	TRBJ1-5	CAISRQSNQPQHF	TGTGCCATCAGTCGACAGAGCAATCAGCCCCAGCATTTT
.	TRBV20-1	few	TRBJ1-2	CSARGGPRQRYGYTF	TGCAGTGCTAGAGGAGGCCCGAGACAACGCTATGGCTACACCTTC
TRBD2	TRBV6-5	many	TRBJ2-5	CATLTSGETQYF	TGTGCCACCCTGACTAGCGGGGAGACCCAGTACTTC
.	TRBV18	few	TRBJ1-5	CASSLIGDQPQHF	TGTGCCAGCTCACTTATCGGTGACCAGCCCCAGCATTTT
.	TRBV12-3/TRBV12-4	.	TRBJ1-6	CASTAQSSPLHF	TGTGCCAGCACCGCTCAGTCGTCACCCCTCCACTTT
.	TRBV5-5	.	TRBJ1-6	CASNLLGGDSSPLHF	TGTGCCAGCAACCTATTGGGGGGCGATAGTTCACCCCTCCACTTT
.	TRBV9	many	TRBJ2-6	CASSVGSGANVLTF	TGTGCCAGCAGCGTAGGTTCTGGGGCCAACGTCCTGACTTTC
.	TRBV10-3	many	TRBJ1-6	CAISEVGQGRPPLHF	TGTGCCATCAGTGAAGTTGGTCAGGGAAGACCACCCCTCCACTTT
.	TRBV20-1	few	TRBJ2-7	CSASQGNYEQYF	TGCAGTGCTTCACAGGGAAACTACGAGCAGTACTTC
.	TRBV4-1	.	TRBJ1-3	CASSRQGTGNTIYF	TGCGCCAGCAGCCGTCAGGGGACTGGAAACACCATATATTTT
.	TRBV7-3	.	TRBJ2-7	CASSLGSGQGGAGGYEQYF	TGTGCCAGCAGCTTAGGGAGTGGACAGGGCGGGGCCGGGGGGTACGAGCAGTACTTC
TRBD2	TRBV25-1	.	TRBJ2-7	CASSESGGRGRSMEQYF	TGTGCCAGCAGTGAATCGGGGGGGCGGGGGCGGAGTATGGAGCAGTACTTC
.	TRBV24-1	.	TRBJ2-5	CATSDSGRLQETQYF	TGTGCCACCAGTGATTCGGGCAGGCTTCAAGAGACCCAGTACTTC
TRBD2	TRBV5-5	.	TRBJ2-1	CASSFAGGNEQFF	TGTGCTAGCAGCTTCGCGGGAGGGAATGAGCAGTTCTTC
TRBD1	TRBV10-3	few	TRBJ2-7	CAISGQGAGEQYF	TGTGCCATCAGTGGACAGGGGGCCGGCGAGCAGTACTTC
TRBD1	TRBV7-3	many	TRBJ1-2	CASSPSGTGYNYGYTF	TGTGCCAGCAGCCCCTCCGGGACAGGGTATAACTATGGCTACACCTTC
.	TRBV20-1	.	TRBJ2-7	CRPVEGPKQYF	TGCAGGCCCGTCGAGGGGCCTAAGCAGTACTTC
.	TRBV10-3	few	TRBJ2-5	CAISWTDLYQETQYF	TGTGCCATCAGCTGGACAGATCTGTACCAAGAGACCCAGTACTTC
TRBD2	TRBV7-2	.	TRBJ2-3	CASSLEFRLAVGTDTQYF	TGTGCCAGCAGCTTAGAATTTAGACTAGCGGTTGGCACAGATACGCAGTATTTT
TRBD1	TRBV7-8	.	TRBJ1-6	CASSFSGGGNSPLHF	TGTGCCAGCAGCTTTTCAGGGGGCGGTAATTCACCCCTCCACTTT
.	TRBV24-1	.	TRBJ2-1	CATSGGRYNEQFF	TGTGCCACCAGTGGGGGAAGGTACAATGAGCAGTTCTTC
.	TRBV19	.	TRBJ1-5	CASRPRAHGQPQHF	TGTGCCAGTAGGCCACGGGCTCACGGGCAGCCCCAGCATTTT
TRBD2	TRBV9	few	TRBJ2-5	CASSVGTTTSGKETQYF	TGTGCCAGCAGCGTAGGCACAACCACTAGCGGGAAAGAGACCCAGTACTTC
.	TRBV5-1	.	TRBJ2-1	CASSLEPSAGYNEQFF	TGCGCCAGCAGCTTGGAGCCTTCAGCTGGTTACAATGAGCAGTTCTTC
.	TRBV7-3	.	TRBJ1-4	CASSLEGEKLVF	TGTGCCAGCAGCTTAGAAGGGGAAAAACTGGTTTTT
.	TRBV20-1	.	TRBJ2-3	CSAVRTSTDTQYF	TGCAGTGCCGTACGAACTAGCACAGATACGCAGTATTTT
.	TRBV29-1	.	TRBJ2-5	CSVEPTGTAVQYF	TGCAGCGTTGAGCCCACCGGGACTGCGGTCCAGTACTTC
TRBD1	TRBV3-1	many	TRBJ2-7	CASRRDRGEQYF	TGTGCCAGCAGGCGGGACAGGGGAGAGCAGTACTTC
.	TRBV12-3/TRBV12-4	.	TRBJ2-7	CAGSLVGRPYEQYF	TGTGCCGGCAGTTTAGTGGGACGGCCCTACGAGCAGTACTTC
.	TRBV10-3	once	TRBJ2-2	CAISGTHNTGELFF	TGTGCCATCAGTGGTACACATAACACCGGGGAGCTGTTTTTT
.	TRBV20-1	few	TRBJ2-2	CSAPRIANTGELFF	TGCAGTGCTCCAAGGATCGCGAACACCGGGGAGCTGTTTTTT
TRBD2	TRBV10-3	.	TRBJ2-7	CAISERLADAYEQYF	TGTGCCATCAGTGAGCGACTAGCGGACGCCTACGAGCAGTACTTC
.	TRBV24-1	few	TRBJ1-1	CATSLTGYTEAFF	TGTGCCACCAGCCTGACAGGTTACACTGAAGCTTTCTTT
.	TRBV25-1	.	TRBJ1-3	CASSLLGAHGNTIYF	TGTGCCAGCAGCTTGCTGGGGGCGCACGGAAACACCATATATTTT
TRBD1	TRBV7-9	.	TRBJ2-7	CASSPPGQTYEQYF	TGTGCCAGCAGCCCACCGGGACAGACCTACGAGCAGTACTTC